The 13 T cell receptor beta chains listed next were all sequenced from one sample in a study of circulating tumor DNA in untreated peripheral T-cell lymphoma. The repertoire was sequenced with immunoSEQ multiplex PCR; TCRdb's copy has only in-frame clones and lacks some. Among 8,800 or so clones listed, 70% to 85% were seen once. Sequenced sample: tumor tissue. The receptors shown here come from a human donor with peripheral T-cell lymphoma.

The chain combines TRBV6-7 with TRBJ1-2; tentative D call: TRBD1 (5 bases). TRBV6-7 carries the ORF label, with uncertain function. The V gene lost 6 bases and the J gene lost 8 bases, with 25 bases spanning the gap. This CDR3 is built from 16 residues. In nucleotides, the CDR3 is TGTGCCAGCAGCACCCAAGGGAGAGGAGGGGATAAGGGCTACACCTTC. Translating it yields CASSTQGRGGDKGYTF.

As for this clone: A junction boundary mismatches the germline segment, possibly from a read error. CDR3 sequence reads: CASSLYINEKLFF. In DNA form, the CDR3 reads TGTGCCAGTAGCTTATACATAAATGAAAAACTGTTTTTT. The J gene is TRBJ1-4, the V gene TRBV7-2; D is undetermined. CDR1 SGHTA and CDR2 FQGNSA come from the germline V gene. There are 13 residues in the CDR3.

The chain joins TRBV6-8 to TRBJ2-1; D ambiguous. The germline CDR1 and CDR2 sequences are MNHGY and SAAAGT. This CDR3 contains 14 residues. V lost 5 bases, J lost 7 bases, and 15 bases lay in between. CDR3 DNA: TGTGCCAGCAGTAACCGGGCCTTAAAGAATGAGCAGTTCTTC. The encoded protein is CASSNRALKNEQFF.

The CDR3 sequence is CASSGSTGAYEQYF. The CDR3 nucleotides read TGTGCCAGTAGCGGATCGACAGGAGCCTACGAGCAGTACTTC. This chain connects TRBV19 to TRBJ2-7; a possible D gene is TRBD1 (6 bases). The CDR3 contains 14 residues. Per the germline V gene, CDR1 is LNHDA and CDR2 is SQIVND (reference sequence). V gave up 6 bases and J gave up 2 bases, with 14 bases separating them.

V is TRBV7-7 and J is TRBJ2-3; D gene ambiguous. This CDR3 is 14 amino acids long. V dropped 3 bases and J dropped 4 bases, with 11 bases sitting between them. CDR1 SSHAT and CDR2 FNYEAQ come from the germline V gene (reference sequence). This CDR3 is CASSFLRSADTQYF. The CDR3, as DNA: TGTGCCAGCAGCTTCCTCAGGTCCGCAGATACGCAGTATTTT.

The chain uses TRBV11-3 and TRBJ2-1; maybe TRBD1 (6 bases). There are 15 residues in the CDR3. Germline loops: CDR1 SGHNT, CDR2 YENEEA. V was pared by 5 bases and J by 4 bases, with 15 bases between. CDR3 region: CASSEVVGAYNEQFF. DNA of the CDR3: TGTGCCAGCAGCGAAGTGGTGGGGGCGTACAATGAGCAGTTCTTC.

A few counts support this clone. The rearrangement uses TRBV19 and TRBJ1-6; D call uncertain. CDR3 length: 17 residues. Germline lookup yields CDR1 LNHDA and CDR2 SQIVND (reference sequence). V was clipped by 8 bases and J by 7 bases, with 24 bases between them. The CDR3 sequence: CASGLPTFGVRNSPLHF. The CDR3 DNA follows: TGTGCCAGTGGTTTACCTACCTTCGGGGTGAGGAATTCACCCCTCCACTTT.

The gene calls are TRBV6-8 and TRBJ1-2; maybe TRBD1 (5 bases). The germline V gene has CDR1 MNHGY and CDR2 SAAAGT. This CDR3 contains 12 residues. The V gene lost 6 bases and the J gene lost 7 bases, with 12 bases spanning the gap. CDR3 protein: CASSSGGAGYTF. In DNA form, the CDR3 reads TGTGCCAGCAGCTCCGGGGGAGCTGGCTACACCTTC.

This clone appeared a single time. The chain combines TRBV18 with TRBJ1-3; D is ambiguous. The CDR3 length is 16 residues. Germline V CDR1 and CDR2: KGHSH, LQKENI. The V and J ends lost 3 bases and 0 bases respectively, with 12 bases between them. The CDR3 sequence is CASSPTDPSSGNTIYF. CDR3 bases: TGTGCCAGCTCACCCACGGACCCCAGCTCTGGAAACACCATATATTTT. Together with reference TRBV18 and TRBJ1-3, the CDR3 gives the full variable domain: NAGVMQNPRHLVRRRGQEARLRCSPMKGHSHVYWYRQLPEEGLKFMVYLQKENIIDESGMPKERFSAEFPKEGPSILRIQQVVRGDSAAYFCASSPTDPSSGNTIYFGEGSWLTVV.

Only a few counts were recorded for this clone. V is TRBV6-8 and J is TRBJ1-5; D is perhaps TRBD1 (5 bases). The CDR3 totals 13 residues. Trimming shortened V by 6 bases and J by 4 bases, and 10 bases separated the two germline ends. The germline V gene encodes CDR1 MNHGY and CDR2 SAAAGT. CDR3 sequence: CASRGTVNQPQHF. In DNA form, the CDR3 reads TGTGCCAGCAGAGGGACTGTAAATCAGCCCCAGCATTTT.

This clone was detected only once. This sequence joins TRBV18 and TRBJ2-5; no clear D. Germline V gene lookup returns CDR1 KGHSH and CDR2 LQKENI. Trimming took off 6 bases at V and 4 bases at J, with 9 bases between the two ends. CDR3 length: 12 residues. The CDR3 loop is CASSPERETQYF. CDR3 in DNA: TGTGCCAGCTCCCCGGAAAGAGAGACCCAGTACTTC.

V usage is TRBV18 and J usage is TRBJ1-1, with D hard to call. There are 12 residues in the CDR3. V was clipped by 6 bases and J by 9 bases, with 14 bases between them. The V gene's germline CDR1 is KGHSH and CDR2 LQKENI. Here the CDR3 DNA reads TGTGCCAGCTCCCAGCAGAGGACCCAAGCTTTCTTT. This gives the protein CASSQQRTQAFF.

The chain joins TRBV29-1 to TRBJ2-7; 7 bases map to TRBD1. J was trimmed by 4 bases and V by 2 bases; bases with no gene match: 8. The V gene's germline CDR1 is SQVTM and CDR2 ANQGSEA. The CDR3 loop spans 14 amino acids. The chain's CDR3 is CSVERTGQPYEQYF. DNA for the CDR3: TGCAGCGTTGAAAGAACGGGACAGCCATACGAGCAGTACTTC.